Following are 14 T cell receptor beta chains from one sample sequenced in a study of blood T cell repertoires in COVID-19. Using immunoSEQ multiplex PCR, the repertoire was profiled, and TCRdb retains in-frame clones only, with some absent. The data hold 200,000 to 250,000 clones, with around 82% observed a single time. The sample consisted of PBMCs or T cells enriched from blood (not recorded which). Receptors originate from a woman in her forties or fifties who had been exposed to COVID-19.

V and J are TRBV15 and TRBJ2-7; D is ambiguous. V lost 0 bases and J 1 base, leaving 7 bases between the germline ends. This CDR3 has 14 amino acids. The germline V gene has CDR1 LNHNV and CDR2 YYDKDF (reference sequence). The CDR3 loop reads CATSRDPRSYEQYF. CDR3 DNA sequence: TGTGCCACCAGCAGAGACCCGAGATCCTACGAGCAGTACTTC.

The chain joins TRBV28 to TRBJ1-5; D remains unclear. Germline V gene sequence: CDR1 MDHEN, CDR2 SYDVKM. V was cut by 4 bases and J by 1 base, with 23 bases left in between. CDR3 length: 19 amino acids. CDR3 bases: TGTGCCAGCAGTTCCCGCCCCCGAGCCTCCCTAGGCAGCAATCAGCCCCAGCATTTT. Protein sequence: CASSSRPRASLGSNQPQHF.

The CDR3 DNA reads as TGTGCCAGCAGCGCAGGGGGGAGGATTGAAGCTTTCTTT. It yields the protein CASSAGGRIEAFF. The chain links TRBV6-2 or TRBV6-3 to TRBJ1-1; 7 nucleotides match TRBD1. V dropped 6 bases and J dropped 7; count of bases not matched to a gene: 8. From germline, CDR1 is MNHEY and CDR2 SVGEGT. This CDR3 comprises 13 residues.

The J gene is TRBJ1-2, the V gene TRBV27; TRBD1 aligns across 7 bases. The CDR3 contains 15 residues. J lost 4 bases, V lost 2 bases, and 7 bases had no gene match. Germline V lookup: CDR1 MNHEY, CDR2 SMNVEV (reference sequence). CDR3 in amino acids: CASSLTRDSSYGYTF. CDR3 nucleotide sequence: TGTGCCAGCAGTTTAACCCGGGACAGTTCCTATGGCTACACCTTC.

This chain joins TRBV7-2 and TRBJ2-5; 9 nucleotides align to TRBD2. The V segment lost 5 bases and the J segment 4 bases; nucleotides outside the gene matches: 8. The CDR3 sequence is 15 residues long. Germline lookup yields CDR1 SGHTA and CDR2 FQGNSA. CDR3 region: CASSIRAGGGETQYF. The CDR3 DNA sequence: TGTGCCAGCAGCATACGAGCGGGGGGAGGAGAGACCCAGTACTTC.

This clone was detected a few times. This sequence joins TRBV7-9 and TRBJ2-3; 8 positions match TRBD1. The germline V gene has CDR1 SEHNR and CDR2 FQNEAQ (reference sequence). The CDR3 spans 17 residues. V shed 3 bases, J shed 1 base, and the junction held 9 bases outside the gene matches. CDR3 DNA: TGTGCCAGCAGCTTCGGACAGGGCAAGATAGGCACAGATACGCAGTATTTT. Its protein is CASSFGQGKIGTDTQYF.

The V and J genes are TRBV6-5 and TRBJ2-3; 7 nucleotides match TRBD1. Trimming cost V 6 bases and J 4 bases; bases outside gene matches: 1. The V gene's germline CDR1 is MNHEY and CDR2 SVGAGI. The CDR3 has 12 amino acids. In nucleotides, the CDR3 is TGTGCCAGCAGGCAGGGGGCAGATACGCAGTATTTT. The encoded protein is CASRQGADTQYF.

V gene TRBV3-1 (or the pseudogene TRBV3-2) combines with J gene TRBJ1-6, with no clear D. Germline CDR1 reads LGHDT; CDR2 reads YNNKEL (reference sequence). V gave up 0 bases and J gave up 6 bases, with 3 bases separating them. The CDR3 has 13 residues. The CDR3 protein is CASSQEANSPLHF. As DNA, the CDR3 is TGTGCCAGCAGCCAAGAAGCTAATTCACCCCTCCACTTT.

The J gene is TRBJ2-7, the V gene TRBV5-1; D perhaps matches TRBD2 (5 bases). Trimming shortened V by 4 bases and J by 7 bases, and 15 bases separated the two germline ends. Germline loops: CDR1 SGHRS, CDR2 YFSETQ. CDR3 length: 13 amino acids. CDR3: CASSRDSFEEQYF. In nucleotides, the CDR3 is TGCGCCAGCAGCCGGGATTCCTTCGAAGAGCAGTACTTC.

The CDR3 reads CSASSGRSGNQPQHF. CDR3 coding DNA: TGCAGTGCTAGTAGTGGCAGGTCGGGCAATCAGCCCCAGCATTTT. The chain uses TRBV20-1 and TRBJ1-5; no definite D call. This CDR3 comprises 15 residues. Between the trimmed V and J ends, which lost 3 bases and 2 bases, there was a span of 14 bases. The germline CDR1 and CDR2 sequences are DFQATT and SNEGSKA (reference sequence).

V usage is TRBV27 and J usage is TRBJ2-1; D ambiguous. CDR3 size: 11 residues. The V end was cut by 6 bases, the J end by 5 bases, with 5 bases between. Germline-derived CDR1 and CDR2 are MNHEY and SMNVEV (reference sequence). CDR3 sequence reads: CASSGHNEQFF. CDR3 DNA: TGTGCCAGCAGCGGTCACAATGAGCAGTTCTTC.

The rearrangement uses TRBV20-1 and TRBJ1-5; the D is unclear. Germline loops: CDR1 DFQATT, CDR2 SNEGSKA (reference sequence). The V end was cut by 3 bases, the J end by 2 bases, with 11 bases between. The CDR3 is 14 amino acids. CDR3 DNA: TGCAGTGCTAGTCGGCCACTAGGCAATCAGCCCCAGCATTTT. It translates to CSASRPLGNQPQHF.

The gene calls are TRBV5-4 and TRBJ1-2; 12 bases fit TRBD1. The CDR3 is 15 amino acids. J lost 7 bases, V lost 6 bases, and 10 bases had no gene match. Germline CDR1 SGHNT, CDR2 YYREEE (reference sequence). This CDR3 is CASTRGTGGEGGYTF. The CDR3 bases are TGTGCCAGCACCCGCGGGACAGGGGGCGAAGGTGGCTACACCTTC. Filled out from reference TRBV5-4 and TRBJ1-2, the complete variable domain reads ETGVTQSPTHLIKTRGQQVTLRCSSQSGHNTVSWYQQALGQGPQFIFQYYREEENGRGNFPPRFSGLQFPNYSSELNVNALELDDSALYLCASTRGTGGEGGYTFGSGTRLTVV.

The chain combines TRBV10-2 with TRBJ2-2; unclear D gene. Trimming took 3 bases from V and 9 from J, leaving 8 bases between them. Germline V gene sequence: CDR1 WSHSY, CDR2 SAAADI. This CDR3 has 12 amino acids. CDR3: CASSDNLRELFF. In DNA form, the CDR3 reads TGCGCCAGCAGTGATAATTTAAGGGAGCTGTTTTTT.